Listed below are T cell receptor beta chains from one sample, sequenced in a study of siplizumab effects on memory and regulatory T cells. The protocol was immunoSEQ multiplex PCR, while the TCRdb copy is restricted to in-frame clones and leaves out a portion. The sample shows around 110,000 clones, about 95% of them seen only once. Material for sequencing was non-Treg CD4+ T cells sorted from blood. The receptors stem from a human donor in good health. The CDR3 runs from the conserved cysteine through the conserved F or W. The order of the fields is clone size, V gene, J gene, D gene, CDR3 protein, CDR3 DNA. A D gene is named only where the DNA matches it firmly. Size tells how often a clone was seen (once, few, many) or the class of an expanded clone, and some rows leave it out.

>NA|TRBV18|TRBJ1-1|TRBD1
CASSPPGQGYVNTEAFF
TGTGCCAGCTCACCACCGGGACAGGGGTACGTGAACACTGAAGCTTTCTTT
>NA|TRBV27|TRBJ2-5|NA
CASSLDGWYQETQYF
TGTGCCAGCAGCTTAGACGGGTGGTACCAAGAGACCCAGTACTTC
>NA|TRBV5-1|TRBJ1-2|NA
CASSQDRNYGYTF
TGCGCCAGCAGCCAGGACAGAAACTATGGCTACACCTTC
>few|TRBV2|TRBJ1-1|NA
CASLRSSEAFF
TGTGCCAGCCTTCGGTCATCCGAAGCTTTCTTT
>NA|TRBV5-1|TRBJ2-1|NA
CASSYILGYNEQFF
TGCGCCAGCAGCTACATTCTTGGCTACAATGAGCAGTTCTTC
>NA|TRBV11-3|TRBJ2-7|TRBD1
CASSLGTGPYEQYF
TGTGCCAGCAGCTTAGGGACAGGCCCCTACGAGCAGTACTTC
>NA|TRBV4-1|TRBJ1-5|NA
CASSQWVSNQPQHF
TGCGCCAGCAGCCAATGGGTTAGCAATCAGCCCCAGCATTTT
>NA|TRBV9|TRBJ2-7|NA
CASSVGEGGYEQYF
TGTGCCAGCAGCGTAGGGGAAGGGGGCTACGAGCAGTACTTC
>NA|TRBV11-2|TRBJ2-7|TRBD2
CASSRGLAGGPGEQYF
TGTGCCAGCAGCCGAGGACTAGCGGGGGGGCCGGGGGAGCAGTACTTC
>NA|TRBV21-1|TRBJ1-2|NA
CASSLTGQPNYGYTF
TGTGCCAGCAGCTTGACGGGACAGCCTAACTATGGCTACACCTTC
>NA|TRBV9|TRBJ1-4|NA
CASSVEPTINEKLFF
TGTGCCAGCAGCGTAGAACCGACGATTAATGAAAAACTGTTTTTT
>NA|TRBV5-1|TRBJ1-1|NA
CASSHNRANTEAFF
TGCGCCAGCAGCCACAACAGGGCGAACACTGAAGCTTTCTTT
>NA|TRBV18|TRBJ2-6|NA
CASSPADSGANVLTF
TGTGCCAGCTCACCAGCGGACTCGGGGGCCAACGTCCTGACTTTC
>NA|TRBV10-3|TRBJ2-1|NA
CAISRDIEQFF
TGTGCCATCAGCCGGGACATTGAGCAGTTCTTC
>NA|TRBV6-1|TRBJ1-6|TRBD1
CASSEVAGGFSPLHF
TGTGCCAGCAGTGAAGTGGCAGGGGGCTTTTCACCCCTCCACTTT
>NA|TRBV6-1|TRBJ1-1|NA
CASSEVLRDTEAFF
TGTGCCAGCAGTGAAGTTTTGAGGGACACTGAAGCTTTCTTT
>NA|TRBV7-2|TRBJ1-3|NA
CASSLSGNTIYF
TGTGCCAGCAGCTTATCCGGAAACACCATATATTTT
>NA|TRBV7-9|TRBJ1-3|NA
CASSFRERNTIYF
TGTGCCAGCAGCTTCCGGGAGAGAAACACCATATATTTT
>NA|TRBV7-9|TRBJ2-2|NA
CASKAAGELFF
TGTGCCAGCAAGGCGGCCGGGGAGCTGTTTTTT
>NA|TRBV2|TRBJ2-7|TRBD1
CATSTDREYEQYF
TGTGCCACCTCGACGGACAGGGAATACGAGCAGTACTTC
>NA|TRBV5-6|TRBJ1-1|TRBD1
CASSWGTGRNTEAFF
TGTGCCAGCAGCTGGGGGACAGGGCGGAACACTGAAGCTTTCTTT
>NA|TRBV5-1|TRBJ1-3|NA
CASSFDSRSGNTIYF
TGCGCCAGCAGCTTCGACAGCCGCTCTGGAAACACCATATATTTT
>NA|TRBV15|TRBJ2-7|NA
CATSEWPGRKYDEQYF
TGTGCCACCTCTGAATGGCCGGGACGGAAATACGATGAGCAGTACTTC
>NA|TRBV19|TRBJ1-2|NA
CASSNPGGYGYTF
TGTGCCAGTAGTAATCCCGGGGGCTATGGCTACACCTTC
>once|TRBV6-1|TRBJ2-1|NA
CASRRPSRGDNEQFF
TGTGCCAGCCGACGACCTTCCAGAGGGGACAATGAGCAGTTCTTC
>NA|TRBV5-6|TRBJ1-3|TRBD1
CASSTVTGGNTIYF
TGTGCCAGCAGCACAGTGACAGGGGGAAACACCATATATTTT
>NA|TRBV7-9|TRBJ2-5|TRBD2
CASSTPSGGAGETQYF
TGTGCCAGCAGCACCCCTAGCGGGGGGGCCGGAGAGACCCAGTACTTC
>NA|TRBV23-1|TRBJ1-5|TRBD1
CASSPRDRGYDQPQHF
TGCGCCAGCAGTCCCCGGGACAGGGGATATGATCAGCCCCAGCATTTT
>NA|TRBV7-9|TRBJ1-1|NA
CATSSGEQLNTEAFF
TGTGCCACTTCTTCAGGGGAACAGTTGAACACTGAAGCTTTCTTT
>NA|TRBV6-9|TRBJ2-7|TRBD1
CATCQGEEQYF
TGTGCCACTTGCCAGGGGGAGGAGCAGTACTTC
>NA|TRBV14|TRBJ1-6|TRBD1
CASSIWDRDNSPLHF
TGTGCCAGCAGCATTTGGGACAGGGATAATTCACCCCTCCACTTT
>once|TRBV19|TRBJ1-5|TRBD1
CASSFAQGSNQPQHF
TGTGCCAGTAGTTTTGCACAGGGGAGCAATCAGCCCCAGCATTTT
>NA|TRBV7-8|TRBJ1-2|TRBD1
CASSHRQGGRYGYTF
TGTGCCAGCAGCCACCGACAGGGGGGTCGCTATGGCTACACCTTC
>NA|TRBV5-4|TRBJ1-1|NA
CASSLRDLNTEAFF
TGTGCCAGCAGCTTAAGAGACTTGAACACTGAAGCTTTCTTT
>NA|TRBV5-5|TRBJ2-7|NA
CASSAMGAPDSYEQYF
TGTGCCAGCAGCGCGATGGGGGCGCCCGACTCCTACGAGCAGTACTTC
>once|TRBV5-6|TRBJ2-5|NA
CASSFPGLQETQYF
TGTGCCAGCAGCTTCCCGGGACTCCAAGAGACCCAGTACTTC
>few|TRBV7-9|TRBJ1-5|NA
CASSQGSWGNQPQHF
TGTGCCAGCAGCCAAGGGAGCTGGGGCAATCAGCCCCAGCATTTT
>NA|TRBV2|TRBJ2-7|NA
CASRAGPSYEQYF
TGTGCCAGCCGGGCGGGACCCTCCTACGAGCAGTACTTC
>NA|TRBV5-8|TRBJ2-3|NA
CASSKALSTDTQYF
TGTGCCAGCTCCAAAGCGCTTAGCACAGATACGCAGTATTTT
>NA|TRBV7-9|TRBJ1-3|NA
CASSLGGSGNTIYF
TGTGCCAGCAGCTTAGGGGGATCTGGAAACACCATATATTTT
>NA|TRBV6-5|TRBJ1-1|NA
CASRTDAEAFF
TGTGCCAGCAGGACGGATGCGGAGGCTTTCTTT
>NA|TRBV5-1|TRBJ1-5|NA
CASSLGDSRGPQHF
TGCGCCAGCAGCTTGGGGGACTCTCGAGGGCCCCAGCATTTT
>NA|TRBV6-5|TRBJ1-2|TRBD1
CASRNTGGGYTF
TGTGCCAGCAGGAATACAGGGGGAGGCTACACCTTC
>NA|TRBV7-2|TRBJ1-2|NA
CASRLKGLMDYGYTF
TGTGCCAGCAGGCTTAAGGGGTTAATGGACTATGGCTACACCTTC
>once|TRBV2|TRBJ2-7|NA
CASKASPATGQYF
TGTGCCAGCAAGGCAAGCCCCGCGACCGGGCAGTACTTC
>NA|TRBV5-5|TRBJ2-2|TRBD1
CASRLTLGQGNTGELFF
TGTGCCAGCAGGTTAACTCTGGGACAGGGAAACACCGGGGAGCTGTTTTTT
>NA|TRBV14|TRBJ1-3|NA
CASSQDPLLQGSGNTIYF
TGTGCCAGCAGCCAAGATCCTCTTTTACAGGGCTCTGGAAACACCATATATTTT
>NA|TRBV15|TRBJ2-7|NA
CATSFAGTRSYEQYF
TGTGCCACCAGCTTCGCCGGGACCCGGTCCTACGAGCAGTACTTC
>NA|TRBV18|TRBJ2-7|TRBD1
CASSHRDREREQYF
TGTGCCAGCTCACACCGGGACAGGGAAAGGGAGCAGTACTTC
>NA|TRBV5-1|TRBJ1-2|NA
CASSLGLAKNRPNYGYTF
TGCGCCAGCAGCTTGGGTCTGGCGAAGAATCGGCCTAACTATGGCTACACCTTC
>NA|TRBV10-1|TRBJ2-7|TRBD2
CASSEPSGSRAYEQYF
TGCGCCAGCAGTGAGCCTAGCGGGAGCCGGGCCTACGAGCAGTACTTC
>NA|TRBV27|TRBJ2-3|NA
CASSLGVGDTQYF
TGTGCCAGCAGTTTAGGGGTGGGAGATACGCAGTATTTT
>NA|TRBV18|TRBJ2-7|TRBD2
CASSQSGLAGDYEQYF
TGTGCCAGCTCACAAAGCGGACTAGCGGGAGATTACGAGCAGTACTTC